The clone carrying this TCR beta chain was recorded a few times. The source of the sample is a study of blood T cell repertoires in COVID-19. Looking at the study overall: Samples came from the United States, Italy and Spain, spanning acute and convalescent COVID-19. T cells, B-cell-depleted T cells, or PBMCs provided the cDNA or gDNA that served as material.

The germline V gene has CDR1 LNHDA and CDR2 SQIVND (reference sequence). The V gene end was trimmed by 7 bases and the J gene end by 1 base; junction bases not matched to a gene: 8. The CDR3 is 15 amino acids. Authors' processing steps: It was from reference gene primer amplification that nucleated cell counts were estimated. Here immunoSEQ multiplex PCR was the method, and the copy in TCRdb shows in-frame clones only, minus some. D and trimming were read from the DNA, whereas the V and J calls and clone size are those reported in that table. The sample has around 40,000 clones; approximately 91% are singletons.

The clonotype comes from a man aged 45 to 65 with active COVID-19. The sequencing sample was made of peripheral blood. This sequence joins TRBV19 and TRBJ2-7; 9 bases line up with TRBD1. As DNA, the CDR3 is TGTGCCAGTAAGGGGGGGGACAGGGATTCCTACGAGCAGTACTTC. It encodes CASKGGDRDSYEQYF.